Listed below are T cell receptor beta chains from one sample, sequenced in a study of T cells in localized non-small cell lung cancer. Clones were read by immunoSEQ multiplex PCR, and TCRdb kept only the in-frame ones, dropping some. This table has a few thousand clones, less than 65% appearing once. Sample: lymph node tissue, taken before any cancer treatment. The receptors derive from a woman aged 18 to 50 with stage I lung adenocarcinoma. The CDR3 runs from the conserved cysteine through the conserved F or W. The D gene is left open where the match is weak. Clone size is not always given. Where it is, it says once, few, many or a class for expanded clones.

abundance,d_gene,j_gene,v_gene,CDR3nt,CDR3aa
NA,NA,TRBJ1-1,TRBV30,TGTGCCTGGAGTGTCCACCGGGTCCAGGCGGGCACTGAAGCTTTCTTT,CAWSVHRVQAGTEAFF
NA,TRBD1,TRBJ1-4,TRBV30,TGTGCCTGGAGTGAACAGGGGTTAGAAAAACTGTTTTTT,CAWSEQGLEKLFF
few,TRBD1,TRBJ1-2,TRBV9,TGTGCCAGCAGAGCCACAGGGGGCTCTAACTATGGCTACACCTTC,CASRATGGSNYGYTF
NA,NA,TRBJ2-4,TRBV18,TGTGCCAGCTCACCAAACGGCGGCGTTTTGGACATTCAGTACTTC,CASSPNGGVLDIQYF
NA,NA,TRBJ2-5,TRBV11-3,TGTGCCAGCAGCGCTTACACCAGGGGTGCGGAGACCCAGTACTTC,CASSAYTRGAETQYF
NA,NA,TRBJ1-2,TRBV6-8,TGTGCCAGCAGTGACAGGTCCTATGGCTACACCTTC,CASSDRSYGYTF
few,NA,TRBJ2-3,TRBV2,TGTGCCAGCAACACAGCTATCACAGATACGCAGTATTTT,CASNTAITDTQYF
few,NA,TRBJ2-3,TRBV11-3,TGTGCCAGCAGCTTAGGACAAGGTCGGGCAGATACGCAGTATTTT,CASSLGQGRADTQYF
NA,NA,TRBJ2-7,TRBV28,TGTGCCAGCAGGGGCTCCGGGGTGAAAAACGAGCAGTACTTC,CASRGSGVKNEQYF
NA,NA,TRBJ2-5,TRBV29-1,TGCAGCGTTGAAGAGCCCGTCGGGACCCAGTACTTC,CSVEEPVGTQYF
NA,NA,TRBJ1-1,TRBV5-1,TGCGCCAGCAGCCCGGGGGGGTCGGACACTGAAGCTTTCTTT,CASSPGGSDTEAFF
NA,NA,TRBJ1-2,TRBV19,TGTGCCAGTAGGGGAGAAAGTCCCTATGGCTACACCTTC,CASRGESPYGYTF
NA,TRBD1,TRBJ1-2,TRBV6-8,TGTGCCAACCGGGACAGGGGGCATGGCTACACCTTC,CANRDRGHGYTF
NA,NA,TRBJ2-2,TRBV11-3,TGTGCCAGCAGTGGGGGCTACAATCCCGGCGGGGAGCTGTTTTTT,CASSGGYNPGGELFF
NA,TRBD1,TRBJ2-1,TRBV18,TGTGCCAGCTCACCCCTGACAGGGGCGTCCTACAATGAGCAGTTCTTC,CASSPLTGASYNEQFF
NA,TRBD2,TRBJ2-1,TRBV4-1,TGCGCCAGCAGCCAAGAACCATGGACTAGCGGGAGGGTCGGCTCCTACAATGAGCAGTTCTTC,CASSQEPWTSGRVGSYNEQFF
NA,NA,TRBJ2-5,TRBV30,TGTGCCTGGAGTGTTCCGTACCAAGAGACCCAGTACTTC,CAWSVPYQETQYF
few,NA,TRBJ2-5,TRBV6-8,TGTGCCAGCAGTTACTCGACCGTTGATCAGACCCAGTACTTC,CASSYSTVDQTQYF
NA,TRBD2,TRBJ2-1,TRBV5-1,TGCGCCAGCAGCTTCGGCGGGAGTTCCTACAATGAGCAGTTCTTC,CASSFGGSSYNEQFF
few,TRBD2,TRBJ2-1,TRBV6-8,TGTGCCAGCAGTTTCGGGACTAGCGGCCCTAGCTCCTACAATGAGCAGTTCTTC,CASSFGTSGPSSYNEQFF
NA,NA,TRBJ2-2,TRBV25-1,TGTGCCAGCAGCCTCAGGGGCTCCGCGAACACCGGGGAGCTGTTTTTT,CASSLRGSANTGELFF
NA,NA,TRBJ1-4,TRBV29-1,TGCAGCGTTGAGTTGAGTGGGGAAAAACTGTTTTTT,CSVELSGEKLFF
NA,TRBD1,TRBJ1-2,TRBV18,TGTGCCAGCTCACCCGCCGCGGGACCCGGGACAGCTAACTATGGCTACACCTTC,CASSPAAGPGTANYGYTF
NA,NA,TRBJ1-2,TRBV4-1,TGCGCCAGCAGCCAAAGCAGGGTAAGGGGAAGTGACTATGGCTACACCTTC,CASSQSRVRGSDYGYTF
few,NA,TRBJ1-1,TRBV1,TGCGCCAGCAGCCAAAGGACTGACCCGAACACTGAAGCTTTCTTT,CASSQRTDPNTEAFF
NA,NA,TRBJ2-1,TRBV15,TGTGCCACCCAAGGCTTAGGGAGGATCAATGAGCAGTTCTTC,CATQGLGRINEQFF
NA,NA,TRBJ1-4,TRBV18,TGTGCCAGCTCACCTTTGTCGGGGTCAACTAATGAAAAACTGTTTTTT,CASSPLSGSTNEKLFF
NA,TRBD2,TRBJ2-7,TRBV30,TGTGCCTGGAGTTTGACCGAAGGGGGTAGCGGGATTGTTTCCCTAATCTACGAGCAGTACTTC,CAWSLTEGGSGIVSLIYEQYF
NA,NA,TRBJ1-1,TRBV19,TGTGCCAGTAGTAAGGCTGGGGGAAGCACTGAAGCTTTCTTT,CASSKAGGSTEAFF